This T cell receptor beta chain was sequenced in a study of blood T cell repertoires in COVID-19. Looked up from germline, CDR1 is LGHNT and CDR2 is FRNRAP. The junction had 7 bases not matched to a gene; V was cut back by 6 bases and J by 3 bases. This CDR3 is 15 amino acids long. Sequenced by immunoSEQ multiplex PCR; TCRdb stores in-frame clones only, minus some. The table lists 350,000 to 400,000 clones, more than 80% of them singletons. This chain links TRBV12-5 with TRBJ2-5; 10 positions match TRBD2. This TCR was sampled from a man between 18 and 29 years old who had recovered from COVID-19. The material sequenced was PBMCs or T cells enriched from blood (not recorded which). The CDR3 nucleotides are TGTGCTAGTGGATTTGGACTAGCGGCGAAAGAGACCCAGTACTTC. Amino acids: CASGFGLAAKETQYF.